This is a list of T cell receptor beta chains from one sample in a study of blood T cell repertoires in COVID-19. Repertoires were generated with immunoSEQ multiplex PCR, while TCRdb's copy carries only in-frame clones and drops some. The table includes fewer than 450,000 clones, 88% detected once. Sample: PBMCs or T cells enriched from blood (not recorded which). The receptors originated from a woman between 18 and 29 years old who had recovered from COVID-19. Each CDR3 is given with its conserved first and last residue. The D gene is left open where the match is weak. Some rows have no size entry. The others give once, few or many, or a class for an expanded clone.

clone_size: -; d_call: -; v_call: TRBV6-5; j_call: TRBJ1-5; cdr3_aa: CASRAADRPYQPQHF; cdr3_nt: TGTGCCAGCAGGGCCGCTGACAGACCCTATCAGCCCCAGCATTTT
clone_size: -; d_call: -; v_call: TRBV19; j_call: TRBJ2-3; cdr3_aa: CASSPSATDTQYF; cdr3_nt: TGTGCCAGTAGTCCCTCAGCGACAGATACGCAGTATTTT
clone_size: few; d_call: -; v_call: TRBV7-6; j_call: TRBJ2-3; cdr3_aa: CASGDSDTQYF; cdr3_nt: TGTGCCAGCGGAGATTCAGATACGCAGTATTTT
clone_size: -; d_call: -; v_call: TRBV4-2; j_call: TRBJ1-2; cdr3_aa: CASSQDGTPTNYGYTF; cdr3_nt: TGTGCCAGCAGCCAAGATGGGACACCTACTAACTATGGCTACACCTTC
clone_size: once; d_call: TRBD2; v_call: TRBV19; j_call: TRBJ2-1; cdr3_aa: CASSIAGGSYNEQFF; cdr3_nt: TGTGCCAGTAGTATAGCGGGGGGCTCCTACAATGAGCAGTTCTTC
clone_size: -; d_call: -; v_call: TRBV6-6; j_call: TRBJ1-5; cdr3_aa: CASSPPSEPQHF; cdr3_nt: TGTGCCAGCAGTCCCCCTTCTGAGCCCCAGCATTTT
clone_size: once; d_call: -; v_call: TRBV15; j_call: TRBJ2-3; cdr3_aa: CATSLGQPGTDTQYF; cdr3_nt: TGTGCCACCAGCCTCGGACAGCCCGGCACAGATACGCAGTATTTT
clone_size: -; d_call: -; v_call: TRBV7-6; j_call: TRBJ1-2; cdr3_aa: CASSLDARGKGYTF; cdr3_nt: TGTGCCAGCAGCTTAGACGCCAGGGGAAAGGGCTACACCTTC
clone_size: few; d_call: -; v_call: TRBV15; j_call: TRBJ2-7; cdr3_aa: CATSSQGSYEQYF; cdr3_nt: TGTGCCACCAGCAGCCAGGGGTCCTACGAGCAGTACTTC
clone_size: -; d_call: -; v_call: TRBV30; j_call: TRBJ1-3; cdr3_aa: CAWSGLGNTIYF; cdr3_nt: TGTGCCTGGAGTGGACTTGGAAACACCATATATTTT
clone_size: -; d_call: -; v_call: TRBV3-1/TRBV3-2; j_call: TRBJ2-7; cdr3_aa: CASSQGASSYEQYF; cdr3_nt: TGTGCCAGCAGCCAAGGGGCATCCTCCTACGAGCAGTACTTC
clone_size: -; d_call: TRBD2; v_call: TRBV11-3; j_call: TRBJ2-2; cdr3_aa: CASSSGAGSNTGELFF; cdr3_nt: TGTGCCAGCAGCTCGGGAGCGGGGTCGAACACCGGGGAGCTGTTTTTT
clone_size: -; d_call: -; v_call: TRBV7-2; j_call: TRBJ2-3; cdr3_aa: CASSSGQKVDTQYF; cdr3_nt: TGTGCCAGCAGCTCCGGACAGAAGGTGGATACGCAGTATTTT
clone_size: -; d_call: TRBD2; v_call: TRBV3-1/TRBV3-2; j_call: TRBJ2-1; cdr3_aa: CASSQGLNLNPSGGALEQFF; cdr3_nt: TGTGCCAGCAGCCAAGGCCTCAACCTAAACCCTAGCGGGGGGGCATTGGAGCAGTTCTTC
clone_size: -; d_call: TRBD2; v_call: TRBV5-1; j_call: TRBJ2-1; cdr3_aa: CASSGGEVVNEQFF; cdr3_nt: TGCGCCAGCAGCGGGGGGGAGGTTGTCAATGAGCAGTTCTTC
clone_size: -; d_call: -; v_call: TRBV3-1/TRBV3-2; j_call: TRBJ2-2; cdr3_aa: CASSQDIGLLPANTGELFF; cdr3_nt: TGTGCCAGCAGCCAAGATATTGGACTGTTACCCGCGAACACCGGGGAGCTGTTTTTT
clone_size: -; d_call: TRBD2; v_call: TRBV6-1; j_call: TRBJ2-1; cdr3_aa: CASSERGGRNEQFF; cdr3_nt: TGTGCCAGCAGTGAACGGGGGGGCCGGAATGAGCAGTTCTTC
clone_size: -; d_call: -; v_call: TRBV7-8; j_call: TRBJ1-5; cdr3_aa: CASSADRRNSNQPQHF; cdr3_nt: TGTGCCAGCAGCGCCGACAGGAGAAATAGCAATCAGCCCCAGCATTTT
clone_size: -; d_call: -; v_call: TRBV6-5; j_call: TRBJ2-7; cdr3_aa: CASSYSATSLYEQYF; cdr3_nt: TGTGCCAGCAGTTACTCGGCGACTAGTCTTTACGAGCAGTACTTC
clone_size: -; d_call: -; v_call: TRBV19; j_call: TRBJ1-5; cdr3_aa: CASSISDRTYHNSNQPQHF; cdr3_nt: TGTGCCAGTAGTATCTCGGACAGAACTTATCACAATAGCAATCAGCCCCAGCATTTT
clone_size: -; d_call: -; v_call: TRBV19; j_call: TRBJ1-5; cdr3_aa: CASSGLTIYQPQHF; cdr3_nt: TGTGCCAGTAGTGGACTGACAATCTATCAGCCCCAGCATTTT